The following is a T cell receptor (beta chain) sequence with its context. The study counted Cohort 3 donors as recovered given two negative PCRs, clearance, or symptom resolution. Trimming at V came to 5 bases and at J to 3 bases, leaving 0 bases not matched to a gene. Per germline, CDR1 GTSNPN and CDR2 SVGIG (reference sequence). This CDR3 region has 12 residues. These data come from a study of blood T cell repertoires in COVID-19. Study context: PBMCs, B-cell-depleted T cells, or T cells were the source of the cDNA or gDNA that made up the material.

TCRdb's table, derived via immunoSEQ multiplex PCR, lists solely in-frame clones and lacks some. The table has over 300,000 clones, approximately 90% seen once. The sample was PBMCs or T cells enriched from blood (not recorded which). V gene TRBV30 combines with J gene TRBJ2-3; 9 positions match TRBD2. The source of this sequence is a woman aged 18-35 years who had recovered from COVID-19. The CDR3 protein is CAWGLATDTQYF. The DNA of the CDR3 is TGTGCCTGGGGACTAGCGACAGATACGCAGTATTTT.